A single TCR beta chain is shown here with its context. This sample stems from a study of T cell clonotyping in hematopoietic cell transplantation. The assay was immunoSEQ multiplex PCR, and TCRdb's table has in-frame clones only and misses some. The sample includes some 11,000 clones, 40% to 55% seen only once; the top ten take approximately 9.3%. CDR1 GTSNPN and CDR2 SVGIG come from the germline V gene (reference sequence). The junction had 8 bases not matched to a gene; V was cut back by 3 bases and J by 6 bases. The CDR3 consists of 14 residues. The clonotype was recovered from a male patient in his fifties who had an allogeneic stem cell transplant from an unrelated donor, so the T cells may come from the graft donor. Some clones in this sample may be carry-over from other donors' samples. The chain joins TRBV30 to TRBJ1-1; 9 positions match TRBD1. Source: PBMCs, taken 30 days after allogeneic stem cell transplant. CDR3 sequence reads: CAWRRDRGYAEAFF. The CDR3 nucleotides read TGTGCCTGGAGGCGAGACAGGGGGTACGCTGAAGCTTTCTTT.